The next 29 T cell receptor beta chains were all read from a single sample in a study of vaccination effects on CD4 cells after COVID-19. No antigen has been assigned to these receptors. Antigen-specific CD4+ T cells were expanded with viral peptide pools in the ViraFEST assay before sequencing. Investigators separated out CD4+ T cells once more than nine days of culture had passed. Nucleocapsid antibodies stayed negative before and after vaccination, showing no earlier SARS-CoV-2 infection. The data were produced by immunoSEQ multiplex PCR, yet TCRdb's version contains in-frame clones alone and is incomplete. The sample has some 22,000 clones, about two thirds seen once; the top ten hold around 12%. Material: CD4+ T cells from PBMCs cultured with HCoV-OC43 spike peptides, obtained before COVID-19 vaccination. Subset here: HCoV-OC43 spike overlapping peptide pool stimulation. The source is a human donor who received a COVID-19 vaccine.

This chain uses TRBV5-1 with TRBJ2-1, with 9 bases lining up with TRBD1. Per the germline V gene, CDR1 is SGHRS and CDR2 is YFSETQ. The CDR3 contains 14 residues. Losses at the gene ends were 7 bases for V and 6 bases for J; bases not matched to a gene: 8. For the CDR3, the DNA is TGCGCCAGCCTCAAAGGGACAGGGACCAATGAGCAGTTCTTC. It is translated as CASLKGTGTNEQFF. Looking up the rest from reference TRBV5-1 and TRBJ2-1 gives the full variable domain: KAGVTQTPRYLIKTRGQQVTLSCSPISGHRSVSWYQQTPGQGLQFLFEYFSETQRNKGNFPGRFSGRQFSNSRSEMNVSTLELGDSALYLCASLKGTGTNEQFFGPGTRLTVL.

This sequence joins TRBV7-7 and TRBJ1-5; weak D call: TRBD1 (5 bases). V lost 0 bases and J 5 bases, leaving 5 bases between the germline ends. Per the germline V gene, CDR1 is SSHAT and CDR2 is FNYEAQ (reference sequence). This CDR3 is built from 13 residues. The CDR3 sequence: CASSLAGDQPQHF. The CDR3 nucleotides are TGTGCCAGCAGCTTAGCAGGGGATCAGCCCCAGCATTTT.

The chain joins TRBV7-6 to TRBJ1-1; 9 bases align to TRBD1. The germline CDR1 and CDR2 sequences are SGHVS and FNYEAQ. The CDR3 spans 15 residues. V was clipped by 5 bases and J by 7 bases; unmatched bases: 11. CDR3 in amino acids: CASSTYRGRNFEAFF. The CDR3 nucleotides read TGTGCCAGCAGCACTTACAGGGGGCGAAATTTTGAAGCTTTCTTT. Drawing the rest from reference TRBV7-6 and TRBJ1-1, the complete variable domain is GAGVSQSPRYKVTKRGQDVALRCDPISGHVSLYWYRQALGQGPEFLTYFNYEAQQDKSGLPNDRFSAERPEGSISTLTIQRTEQRDSAMYRCASSTYRGRNFEAFFGQGTRLTVV.

This sequence joins TRBV13 and TRBJ2-3; D is possibly TRBD2 (5 bases). Trimming cost V 5 bases and J 6 bases, with 12 bases left between them. CDR3 length: 13 residues. Germline V gene data show CDR1 as PRHDT and CDR2 as FYEKMQ (reference sequence). CDR3 region: CASSRPGFDTQYF. CDR3 coding DNA: TGTGCCAGCAGCCGACCGGGGTTCGATACGCAGTATTTT. The full variable domain, in which reference TRBV13 and TRBJ2-3 provide the parts outside the CDR3, is AAGVIQSPRHLIKEKRETATLKCYPIPRHDTVYWYQQGPGQDPQFLISFYEKMQSDKGSIPDRFSAQQFSDYHSELNMSSLELGDSALYFCASSRPGFDTQYFGPGTRLTVL.

This clone was observed a handful of times. The V call is TRBV5-1, the J call TRBJ2-2, with D uncertain. This CDR3 has 13 residues. Germline V gene data show CDR1 as SGHRS and CDR2 as YFSETQ. V was trimmed by 4 bases and J by 8 bases, leaving 12 bases between them. Written as DNA, the CDR3 is TGCGCCAGCAGCGCAATTATGTCTGGGGAGCTGTTTTTT. Translated, it gives CASSAIMSGELFF.

This sequence joins TRBV6-5 and TRBJ2-1; no clear D. The CDR3 totals 11 residues. The germline V and J ends were trimmed by 8 bases and 6 bases, with 8 bases remaining between them. Germline V CDR1 and CDR2: MNHEY, SVGAGI. The CDR3 DNA sequence: TGTGCCAGCGCCCAACTCAATGAGCAGTTCTTC. Its protein is CASAQLNEQFF.

The chain employs TRBV12-5 and TRBJ2-5, with 11 bases aligning to TRBD2. CDR3 length: 16 residues. V lost 6 bases, J lost 0 bases, and 6 bases stayed unmatched. In germline, CDR1 is LGHNT, CDR2 FRNRAP. The CDR3 nucleotides read TGTGCTAGTGGCTCCGGGACTAGCGGTTACCAAGAGACCCAGTACTTC. Its protein product is CASGSGTSGYQETQYF.

J is TRBJ1-2 and V is TRBV10-3; 12 positions agree with TRBD1. V was pared by 0 bases and J by 4 bases, with 6 bases of the junction left unmatched. This CDR3 has 17 amino acids. Per germline, CDR1 ENHRY and CDR2 SYGVKD. The CDR3 is CAISESPGTGGTYGYTF. CDR3 coding DNA: TGTGCCATCAGTGAGTCTCCTGGGACAGGGGGCACCTATGGCTACACCTTC.

The gene calls are TRBV7-2 and TRBJ2-7; D unresolved. This CDR3 has 12 amino acids. CDR1 and CDR2 from the germline V gene are SGHTA and FQGNSA. The ends were cut back, 5 bases at V and 3 bases at J, with 8 bases in the middle. This CDR3 reads CASSIGIYEQYF. The CDR3 bases are TGTGCCAGCAGCATTGGGATCTACGAGCAGTACTTC. The variable domain in full, with the rest retrieved from reference TRBV7-2 and TRBJ2-7, is GAGVSQSPSNKVTEKGKDVELRCDPISGHTALYWYRQSLGQGLEFLIYFQGNSAPDKSGLPSDRFSAERTGGSVSTLTIQRTQQEDSAVYLCASSIGIYEQYFGPGTRLTVT.

Only one count was recorded for this clone. The genes are TRBV5-1 and TRBJ1-2; TRBD1 matches 9 bases. CDR1 and CDR2 (germline): SGHRS, YFSETQ. V was clipped by 3 bases and J by 5 bases; unmatched bases: 20. This CDR3 contains 19 residues. DNA of the CDR3: TGCGCCAGCAGCTCCTCGACCAACCCTAAGGGACAGGGAAGGTATGGCTACACCTTC. Translated: CASSSSTNPKGQGRYGYTF.

This rearrangement joins TRBV14 to TRBJ1-1; D possibly corresponds to TRBD1 (5 bases). The CDR3 contains 13 residues. V was pared by 3 bases and J by 4 bases, with 9 bases between. CDR1 and CDR2 (germline): SGHDN, FVKESK. CDR3 sequence: CASSHAGTTEAFF. DNA of the CDR3: TGTGCCAGCAGCCATGCTGGGACCACTGAAGCTTTCTTT.

The V gene is TRBV5-4, the J gene TRBJ2-3, with 7 bases identical to TRBD2. The CDR3 is 14 amino acids. V trimming: 5 bases; J trimming: 0 bases; junction bases outside the gene matches: 3. Germline assignment: CDR1 SGHNT and CDR2 YYREEE (reference sequence). CDR3 sequence (DNA): TGTGCCAGCAGGTTAGCGGGTAGCACAGATACGCAGTATTTT. It encodes CASRLAGSTDTQYF.

The CDR3 nucleotides read TGTGCCAGCAGTCCCGATCCCTACGAGCAGTACTTC. It codes for CASSPDPYEQYF. The gene calls are TRBV6-5 and TRBJ2-7; no clear D. Germline V lookup: CDR1 MNHEY, CDR2 SVGAGI. Trimming stripped 5 bases from V and 2 bases from J, with 7 bases between. The CDR3 has 12 residues.

The chain is built from TRBV30 and TRBJ2-3, with 14 nucleotides matching TRBD2. CDR3 length: 14 residues. Germline V gene sequence: CDR1 GTSNPN, CDR2 SVGIG (reference sequence). After removal of 8 bases from V and 4 bases from J, the junction contained 5 bases not matched to a gene. DNA for the CDR3: TGTGCCGGAAGACTAGCGGGGGGGTCAGATACGCAGTATTTT. Protein: CAGRLAGGSDTQYF.

The J gene is TRBJ1-1, the V gene TRBV7-2; D is ambiguous. Germline loops: CDR1 SGHTA, CDR2 FQGNSA. V was cut by 2 bases and J by 1 base, with 14 bases left in between. This CDR3 region has 16 residues. CDR3 DNA: TGTGCCAGCAGCTTATCGCTTTACAGTTCGAACACTGAAGCTTTCTTT. The encoded protein is CASSLSLYSSNTEAFF.

The chain joins TRBV6-4 to TRBJ1-2; TRBD1 might be the D (5 bases). This CDR3 has 16 residues. Germline V gene lookup returns CDR1 MRHNA and CDR2 SNTAGT. Trimming pared 0 bases from V and 5 bases from J, leaving 16 bases between. CDR3: CASSDSKPRDFYGYTF. The CDR3 bases are TGTGCCAGCAGTGACTCGAAGCCCCGGGACTTTTATGGCTACACCTTC.

This clone was detected a few times. The chain couples TRBV5-6 to TRBJ2-3; TRBD2 agrees at 11 bases. The CDR3 length is 16 residues. The germline CDR1 and CDR2 sequences are SGHDT and YYEEEE. V lost 0 bases, J lost 2 bases, and 2 bases stayed unmatched. The CDR3 reads CASSLVGLADTDTQYF. The CDR3 nucleotides read TGTGCCAGCAGCTTGGTGGGACTAGCGGACACAGATACGCAGTATTTT.

The rearrangement uses TRBV6-4 and TRBJ1-2, with 9 bases fitting TRBD1. Losses at the gene ends were 6 bases for V and 6 bases for J; bases not matched to a gene: 5. Germline V gene lookup returns CDR1 MRHNA and CDR2 SNTAGT. The CDR3 loop spans 13 amino acids. CDR3 amino acids: CASRGTGLNGYTF. The CDR3 region has the DNA TGTGCCAGCAGGGGGACAGGGCTAAATGGCTACACCTTC.

V and J are TRBV5-1 and TRBJ2-1, with 16 bases fitting TRBD2. With V trimmed by 3 bases and J by 8 bases, 5 bases remained unmatched. The CDR3 length is 16 residues. The germline gives CDR1 SGHRS, CDR2 YFSETQ. The CDR3 DNA reads as TGCGCCAGCAGCTCGGGACTAGCGGGGGGGCTCGATGAGCAGTTCTTC. The encoded protein is CASSSGLAGGLDEQFF.

The chain links TRBV5-8 to TRBJ2-5; 7 nucleotides align to TRBD2. The CDR3 sequence is 14 residues long. CDR1 SGHTS and CDR2 YDEGEE come from the germline V gene. Trimming took 4 bases from V and 4 from J; bases not matched to a gene: 7. Written as DNA, the CDR3 is TGTGCCAGCAGCCGGGGAGGGGCCTTAGAGACCCAGTACTTC. It encodes CASSRGGALETQYF.

In this sample, this clone turned up a few times. The CDR3 DNA follows: TGCGCCAGCAGCCAAGGGTACACCCTAACCGGGGAGCTGTTTTTT. Its protein is CASSQGYTLTGELFF. The chain employs TRBV4-1 and TRBJ2-2; D remains ambiguous. Looked up from germline, CDR1 is MGHRA and CDR2 is YSYEKL. This CDR3 region has 15 residues. V lost 1 base, J lost 5 bases, and 11 bases lay in between.

This chain uses TRBV3-1 (or the pseudogene TRBV3-2) with TRBJ2-5; D not resolved. V lost 8 bases and J 2 bases, leaving 12 bases between the germline ends. The germline CDR1 and CDR2 sequences are LGHDT and YNNKEL (reference sequence). CDR3 length equals 13 residues. The CDR3 loop reads CASVFGEQETQYF. Written as DNA, the CDR3 is TGTGCCAGCGTGTTCGGAGAACAAGAGACCCAGTACTTC.

The V and J genes are TRBV2 and TRBJ2-1; perhaps TRBD2 as D (6 bases). V was clipped by 2 bases and J by 8 bases, with 16 bases between them. The CDR3 is made up of 15 amino acids. The germline V gene has CDR1 SNHLY and CDR2 FYNNEI. In nucleotides, the CDR3 is TGTGCCAGCAGTGAATTGGAGGGCAATAGTCATGAGCAGTTCTTC. Translated: CASSELEGNSHEQFF.

The rearrangement links TRBV5-1 to TRBJ2-3; 7 nucleotides line up with TRBD2. CDR1 SGHRS and CDR2 YFSETQ come from the germline V gene. This CDR3 contains 18 residues. J gave up 6 bases and V 0 bases, and 16 bases lay outside the gene matches. CDR3 nucleotides: TGCGCCAGCAGCTTGGCCAGTGGACTAGTGAAATTTGTCGATACGCAGTATTTT. Translating gives CASSLASGLVKFVDTQYF.

CDR3 nucleotide sequence: TGTGCCAGTAGTATAGGGGGGGAGCCTAGCACAGATACGCAGTATTTT. Translated: CASSIGGEPSTDTQYF. This chain links TRBV19 with TRBJ2-3; the D gene is possibly TRBD2 (6 bases). The CDR3 is 16 amino acids. The germline gives CDR1 LNHDA, CDR2 SQIVND (reference sequence). V was cut by 1 base and J by 0 bases, with 11 bases left in between.

The rearrangement joins TRBV10-3 to TRBJ2-1; 11 bases match TRBD2. This CDR3 contains 17 residues. Looked up from germline, CDR1 is ENHRY and CDR2 is SYGVKD. With V trimmed by 4 bases and J by 9 bases, 14 bases remained unmatched. Here the CDR3 reads CAISGSHSGRAVGEQFF. CDR3 nucleotides: TGTGCCATCAGTGGATCACATAGCGGGAGGGCCGTCGGTGAGCAGTTCTTC.

J is TRBJ1-1 and V is TRBV5-1; D possibly corresponds to TRBD1 (5 bases). Germline values: CDR1 SGHRS, CDR2 YFSETQ. V lost 0 bases and J lost 6, with 9 bases in between. This CDR3 comprises 13 residues. CDR3 DNA: TGCGCCAGCAGCTTGGAGGGGTATGCTGAAGCTTTCTTT. Its protein product is CASSLEGYAEAFF. The variable domain in full, completed from reference TRBV5-1 and TRBJ1-1, reads KAGVTQTPRYLIKTRGQQVTLSCSPISGHRSVSWYQQTPGQGLQFLFEYFSETQRNKGNFPGRFSGRQFSNSRSEMNVSTLELGDSALYLCASSLEGYAEAFFGQGTRLTVV.

The CDR3 region has the DNA TGTGCCAGCAGCCGGACAGATAAATCGAGTGAGCAGTTCTTC. Protein sequence: CASSRTDKSSEQFF. The rearrangement uses TRBV11-1 and TRBJ2-1; D possibly corresponds to TRBD1 (6 bases). Trimming took off 5 bases at V and 9 bases at J, with 17 bases between the two ends. Germline V CDR1 and CDR2: SGHAT, FQDESV (reference sequence). CDR3 length: 14 residues.

The chain couples TRBV7-2 to TRBJ2-7; possible D gene TRBD2, 5 bases. Deletions cut 1 base from V and 4 bases from J, with 11 bases between. The germline CDR1 and CDR2 sequences are SGHTA and FQGNSA. This CDR3 has 14 residues. Here the CDR3 reads CASSLDGVMYEQYF. CDR3 DNA: TGTGCCAGCAGCTTAGACGGGGTAATGTACGAGCAGTACTTC.